These T cell receptor beta chains were read from a single sample in a study of T cells in localized non-small cell lung cancer. Sequenced by immunoSEQ multiplex PCR; TCRdb stores in-frame clones only, minus some. The sample consists of about 59,000 clones, roughly 90% of them appearing once. The source material was peripheral blood, sampled before any cancer treatment. These receptors came from a man between 40 and 75 years old with stage I lung adenocarcinoma. Each CDR3 is given with its conserved first and last residue. D genes are given only for firm matches. Only part of the rows carry a size: once, few, many, or a class if the clone is expanded.

TRBJ2-1,TRBV7-9,.,.,TGTGCCAGCAGCTTATCCGGTGAGCAGTTCTTC,CASSLSGEQFF
TRBJ2-2,TRBV30,.,.,TGTGCCTGGAGTGTACCTTGGGAAACGAACACCGGGGAGCTGTTTTTT,CAWSVPWETNTGELFF
TRBJ2-5,TRBV2,.,.,TGTGCCACCCCGTCTGGGGGAGGAGTAATCCAAGAGACCCAGTACTTC,CATPSGGGVIQETQYF
TRBJ2-1,TRBV7-9,.,TRBD2,TGTGCCAGCAGCTTTGCGGGAGGGGGTAATGAGCAGTTCTTC,CASSFAGGGNEQFF
TRBJ2-5,TRBV7-2,.,.,TGTGCCAGCAGCTTAGACCAGGGCGGAGAGACCCAGTACTTC,CASSLDQGGETQYF
TRBJ2-1,TRBV4-3,.,TRBD2,TGCGCCAGCAGCCAGGGCGGGACTAGCCGTGAGCAGTTCTTC,CASSQGGTSREQFF
TRBJ1-3,TRBV9,once,TRBD1,TGTGCCAGCAGCGAGGGGACAGCCTCTGGAAACACCATATATTTT,CASSEGTASGNTIYF
TRBJ2-7,TRBV5-1,.,.,TGCGCCAGCAGCCAAGGTACGACTAGTCCCTACGAGCAGTACTTC,CASSQGTTSPYEQYF
TRBJ2-7,TRBV29-1,once,TRBD2,TGCAGCGTTGAGGCCGGACTAGCGGGAGACGAGCAGTACTTC,CSVEAGLAGDEQYF
TRBJ1-1,TRBV4-1,.,.,TGCGCCAGCAGCCAAGAAGTCACGGGGGACACTGAAGCTTTCTTT,CASSQEVTGDTEAFF
TRBJ2-7,TRBV19,few,TRBD2,TGTGCCAGTAGTATGGAGACTAGCGGGAGAAGCGAGCAGTACTTC,CASSMETSGRSEQYF
TRBJ2-1,TRBV19,.,TRBD2,TGTGCCAGTAGTATAGACCTGACTAGCGGGAGGTCTGAGCAGTTCTTC,CASSIDLTSGRSEQFF
TRBJ2-2,TRBV28,.,TRBD1,TGTGCCAGCAGTTTTACCCGGACAGGGACCGGGGAGCTGTTTTTT,CASSFTRTGTGELFF
TRBJ2-7,TRBV29-1,.,.,TGCAGCGTTTTCGAGGTACGGGGGCGTCGCTACGAGCAGTACTTC,CSVFEVRGRRYEQYF
TRBJ2-1,TRBV6-5,.,TRBD2,TGTGCCAGCAGTTACCGACTAGCGGGAGGGGACAATGAGCAGTTCTTC,CASSYRLAGGDNEQFF
TRBJ2-7,TRBV11-2,.,TRBD2,TGTGCCAGCAGCAAACTAGCGGCCTACGAGCAGTACTTC,CASSKLAAYEQYF
TRBJ2-1,TRBV4-2,.,.,TGTGCCAGCAGCCAAGATTGGGCTTCCTACAATGAGCAGTTCTTC,CASSQDWASYNEQFF
TRBJ1-1,TRBV6-5,.,.,TGTGCCAGCAGCTTTCCAGGGTCTGGCGAAGCTTTCTTT,CASSFPGSGEAFF
TRBJ1-2,TRBV29-1,once,.,TGCAGCGTTGAAGGCCGACTAGGACGCTATGGCTACACCTTC,CSVEGRLGRYGYTF
TRBJ2-1,TRBV27,.,.,TGTGCCAGCAGGACTTACAATGAGCAGTTCTTC,CASRTYNEQFF
TRBJ2-7,TRBV18,.,TRBD2,TGTGCCAGCTCGCCCGGACTAGACCACGAGCAGTACTTC,CASSPGLDHEQYF
TRBJ2-1,TRBV2,once,TRBD1,TGTGCCAGCAGCGCCGGGACAGGGGGCATGGATGAGCAGTTCTTC,CASSAGTGGMDEQFF
TRBJ2-7,TRBV28,.,.,TGTGCCAGCTATACCTCCGGGAGTTACGAGCAGTACTTC,CASYTSGSYEQYF
TRBJ2-6,TRBV7-2,once,.,TGTGCCAGCAGCTCACTCCCGGGACACAGCGCCTCTGGGGCCAACGTCCTGACTTTC,CASSSLPGHSASGANVLTF
TRBJ2-7,TRBV30,.,TRBD2,TGTGCCTGGACCAGCGGGAGCTACGAGCAGTACTTC,CAWTSGSYEQYF
TRBJ1-2,TRBV19,.,.,TGTGCCAGTAGTATTCTTATAGGGACGGACTATGGCTACACCTTC,CASSILIGTDYGYTF
TRBJ2-7,TRBV13,.,TRBD2,TGTGCCAGCAGCTCGACTCTCAGCGGGGGCTCCTACGAGCAGTACTTC,CASSSTLSGGSYEQYF
TRBJ2-7,TRBV2,few,.,TGTGCCAGCAGGGACCCCGACAGGAAATACGAGCAGTACTTC,CASRDPDRKYEQYF
TRBJ2-6,TRBV5-4,.,.,TGTGCCAGCAGCTTTGGCAGTGGGGCCAACGTCCTGACTTTC,CASSFGSGANVLTF
TRBJ1-1,TRBV6-1,.,TRBD1,TGTGCCAGCAGTGCTCAGGGGGCCGCCACTGAAGCTTTCTTT,CASSAQGAATEAFF
TRBJ2-7,TRBV7-3,.,TRBD2,TGTGCCAGCAGCACTGGTACGGGAGGGCCGGGCGAGCAGTACTTC,CASSTGTGGPGEQYF
TRBJ2-7,TRBV28,.,.,TGTGCCAGCAGTGTATCCCTTGGACAGCCAGCTGCCGAGCAGTACTTC,CASSVSLGQPAAEQYF
TRBJ2-1,TRBV6-1,.,TRBD2,TGTGCCATCAGCGGGGTAGACAATGAGCAGTTCTTC,CAISGVDNEQFF
TRBJ1-2,TRBV19,.,.,TGTGCCAGTAGTGGGGGGACATCCCCATCCTATGGCTACACCTTC,CASSGGTSPSYGYTF
TRBJ2-1,TRBV27,.,.,TGTGCCAGCAGGTTTGTAGGGACGGAGTACAATGAGCAGTTCTTC,CASRFVGTEYNEQFF
TRBJ2-7,TRBV4-1,.,.,TGCGCCAGCAGCCACGTGACTAGTATCCACGAGCAGTACTTC,CASSHVTSIHEQYF
TRBJ2-3,TRBV11-3,.,.,TGTGCCAGCAGCTTAGATGGTGGCTCTACGCAGTATTTT,CASSLDGGSTQYF
TRBJ2-2,TRBV19,once,.,TGTGCCAGTAGTATTATTGGGACCGGGGAGCTGTTTTTT,CASSIIGTGELFF
TRBJ2-7,TRBV7-2,.,.,TGTGCCAGCAGCTTAGGGGGGAGGAACTACGAGCAGTACTTC,CASSLGGRNYEQYF
TRBJ2-3,TRBV7-8,.,TRBD1,TGTGCCAGCAGCTTACTTGGTGGGACAGATCTGGATACGCAGTATTTT,CASSLLGGTDLDTQYF
TRBJ1-5,TRBV6-5,.,.,TGTGCCAGCAGTTCCCTATTTCATCAGCCCCAGCATTTT,CASSSLFHQPQHF
TRBJ1-1,TRBV7-3,.,.,TGTGCCAGCAGCTTAACGGGGAGGACTGAAGCTTTCTTT,CASSLTGRTEAFF
TRBJ1-2,TRBV19,.,TRBD1,TGTGCCAGTAGTGGGGGGACAGGGGGCAACTATGGCTACACCTTC,CASSGGTGGNYGYTF
TRBJ2-7,TRBV4-2,.,TRBD2,TGTGCCAGCAGCCAGACTCGAGGACTAGCGGGAGAAAGGCCGTACTTC,CASSQTRGLAGERPYF
TRBJ1-2,TRBV25-1,.,.,TGTGCCAGCAGTGAAAATATTGGCTACACCTTC,CASSENIGYTF
TRBJ1-1,TRBV27,.,TRBD1,TGTGCCAGCAGCCGACAGGGTTCTGTTGAAGCTTTCTTT,CASSRQGSVEAFF
TRBJ1-2,TRBV2,once,.,TGTGCCAGCACATACAGGCGGACGGATGGCTACACCTTC,CASTYRRTDGYTF
TRBJ2-7,TRBV10-3,.,.,TGTGCCATCAGTGAGTCTGCGGGAAGCTCCTACGAGCAGTACTTC,CAISESAGSSYEQYF
TRBJ1-5,TRBV6-5,.,.,TGTGCCAGCAGTTATTGGGGGCAGGGGCAGCCCCAGCATTTT,CASSYWGQGQPQHF
TRBJ2-7,TRBV28,.,TRBD1,TGTGCCAGCAGTTGGGACAGGGGGTCTTCCTACGAGCAGTACTTC,CASSWDRGSSYEQYF
TRBJ2-1,TRBV6-1,.,TRBD1,TGTGCCAGCAGTGAAGGGACAGGGAGAAGCTACAATGAGCAGTTCTTC,CASSEGTGRSYNEQFF
TRBJ1-5,TRBV28,.,.,TGTGCCAGCGTGAACGAGGGGTATAGCAATCAGCCCCAGCATTTT,CASVNEGYSNQPQHF
TRBJ1-1,TRBV19,.,.,TGTGCCAGTAGTACTCCCCAAGTAGATACTGAAGCTTTCTTT,CASSTPQVDTEAFF